These 4 T cell receptor beta chains share one sample of origin, sequenced in a study of shared clonotypes between healthy human individuals (dated by TCRdb to 2018 to 2021). Preparation of the library involved the immunoSEQ multiplex PCR assay. The clones in this table, taken by TCRdb from immuneACCESS, are in-frame only. Not every clone is retained; where verified, under half of the shortfall comes from an unresolved V gene, and the cause of the rest is unknown. This sample has approximately 2,000,000 clones in its table, and about 90% of those were observed once. Around 0.4% of the sample lies in the top ten. Sequenced: naive CD4+ T cells from PBMCs. The cell subset or site label on this specimen signifies: CD45RA+ positively selected. These receptors were obtained from a man younger than 30 in good health. Some clones in this sample may be carry-over from other donors' samples.

The CDR3 sequence: CASKGRTEGYEQYF. CDR3 DNA: TGCGCCAGCAAGGGGAGGACGGAAGGCTACGAGCAGTACTTC. This chain connects TRBV5-1 to TRBJ2-7; maybe TRBD2 (6 bases). Trimming left V 6 bases short and J 3 bases short, with 16 bases between. This CDR3 spans 14 amino acids. Germline lookup yields CDR1 SGHRS and CDR2 YFSETQ.

The rearrangement links TRBV2 to TRBJ1-2; TRBD1 agrees at 8 bases. The CDR3 has 17 amino acids. Germline trimming cut 5 bases from V and 1 base from J; bases unmatched to any gene: 12. Germline V gives CDR1 SNHLY, CDR2 FYNNEI. The CDR3: CASSRPVQGVHNYGYTF. CDR3 nucleotide sequence: TGTGCCAGCAGTCGTCCAGTACAGGGGGTTCATAACTATGGCTACACCTTC.

This chain uses TRBV29-1 with TRBJ2-6; D remains ambiguous. Trimming pared 4 bases from V and 0 bases from J, leaving 16 bases between. Germline CDR1 is SQVTM and CDR2 is ANQGSEA. The CDR3 spans 17 residues. CDR3 region: CSVVDQERSSGANVLTF. CDR3 in DNA: TGCAGCGTTGTAGATCAAGAACGGAGCTCTGGGGCCAACGTCCTGACTTTC.

With respect to this clone: The same CDR3 can be traced to other DNA sequences in this sample. The chain has TRBV7-2 and TRBJ2-1; D possibly corresponds to TRBD2 (6 bases). Germline lookup yields CDR1 SGHTA and CDR2 FQGNSA. This CDR3 is built from 15 residues. V was clipped by 1 base and J by 4 bases, with 11 bases between them. In DNA form, the CDR3 reads TGTGCCAGCAGCTTAGTAGCGGTGACTTACAATGAGCAGTTCTTC. It codes for CASSLVAVTYNEQFF.